The 11 T cell receptor beta chains in this list originate from one sample, sequenced in a study of T-cell reconstitution after alpha-beta-depleted transplantation in children. Construction of the TCRbeta library involved unique molecular identifiers. MiXCR, applied by TCRdb to the PCR reads, yields one record per CDR3 protein. The sample holds about 480,000 distinct CDR3 sequences, around an eighth seen once. Sequenced here: PBMCs from the stem cell graft donor, sampled from the stem cell graft. The receptors here all came from a human donor who donated a stem cell graft to a child with combined immunodeficiency.

This sequence joins TRBV5-6 and TRBJ1-1; D not certain. Germline-derived CDR1 and CDR2 are SGHDT and YYEEEE. The CDR3 runs to 14 residues. The ends were cut back, 2 bases at V and 1 base at J, with 9 bases in the middle. In nucleotides, the CDR3 is TGTGCCAGCAGCTTTCTCCGAGGGAACACTGAAGCTTTCTTT. Amino acid sequence: CASSFLRGNTEAFF.

The rearrangement links TRBV6-2 or TRBV6-3 to TRBJ2-1, with 11 bases lining up with TRBD2. The CDR3 extends over 20 amino acids. Germline CDR1 is MNHEY and CDR2 is SVGEGT. The J segment lost 8 bases and the V segment lost 6 bases, leaving 24 bases of the junction unmatched. The CDR3 nucleotides read TGTGCCAGCAGCACATACATATTTCCGGGACTAGCGGTCTCCGAGGATGAGCAGTTCTTC. This translates into CASSTYIFPGLAVSEDEQFF.

Many counts were recorded for this clonotype. The V call is TRBV20-1, the J call TRBJ2-7; TRBD2 aligns across 7 bases. Germline V lookup: CDR1 DFQATT, CDR2 SNEGSKA (reference sequence). V trimming: 1 base; J trimming: 3 bases; junction bases outside the gene matches: 6. The CDR3 sequence is 14 residues long. The CDR3: CSARVAGELYEQYF. The CDR3 DNA sequence: TGCAGTGCTAGAGTCGCGGGAGAACTCTACGAGCAGTACTTC.

The chain has TRBV10-3 and TRBJ2-1; maybe TRBD2 (6 bases). Germline loops: CDR1 ENHRY, CDR2 SYGVKD. This CDR3 region has 15 residues. Between the trimmed V and J ends, which lost 3 bases and 1 base, there was a span of 10 bases. CDR3 in DNA: TGTGCCATCAGTGATAGCGGCGTTTCCTACAATGAGCAGTTCTTC. Residues: CAISDSGVSYNEQFF.

The CDR3 loop is CASSHRDGDEQYF. The CDR3 nucleotides read TGTGCCAGCAGCCACCGGGACGGCGACGAGCAGTACTTC. The V gene is TRBV4-2, the J gene TRBJ2-7; D is tentatively TRBD1 or TRBD2 (5 bases each). The length of the CDR3 is 13 residues. The germline V and J ends were trimmed by 3 bases and 5 bases, with 11 bases remaining between them. The V gene's germline CDR1 is LGHNA and CDR2 YNFKEQ.

A single count supports this clonotype. The chain has TRBV6-5 and TRBJ1-5, with 7 bases aligning to TRBD1. Germline loops: CDR1 MNHEY, CDR2 SVGAGI. This CDR3 has 17 residues. V dropped 2 bases and J dropped 3; count of bases not matched to a gene: 10. The CDR3: CASSYPQGVRHNQPQHF. The CDR3 DNA is TGTGCCAGCAGTTACCCCCAGGGGGTAAGGCACAATCAGCCCCAGCATTTT.

This clonotype was seen at least ten times. The chain is built from TRBV11-2 and TRBJ2-3, with unresolved D. CDR3 length equals 17 residues. The germline V gene has CDR1 SGHAT and CDR2 FQNNGV. V lost 2 bases, J lost 1 base, and 16 bases lay in between. CDR3 amino acids: CASSLNPPYLGTDTQYF. DNA of the CDR3: TGTGCCAGCAGCTTAAATCCTCCCTACTTAGGCACAGATACGCAGTATTTT. Together with reference TRBV11-2 and TRBJ2-3, the CDR3 gives the full variable domain: EAGVAQSPRYKIIEKRQSVAFWCNPISGHATLYWYQQILGQGPKLLIQFQNNGVVDDSQLPKDRFSAERLKGVDSTLKIQPAKLEDSAVYLCASSLNPPYLGTDTQYFGPGTRLTVL.

This clonotype showed up many times. The gene calls are TRBV7-9 and TRBJ1-1; 8 bases are a match to TRBD1. Germline V gene data show CDR1 as SEHNR and CDR2 as FQNEAQ (reference sequence). Germline trimming cut 4 bases from V and 4 bases from J; bases unmatched to any gene: 5. There are 14 residues in the CDR3. This CDR3 is CASSYGQGVTEAFF. The CDR3 DNA is TGTGCCAGCAGCTACGGACAGGGAGTCACTGAAGCTTTCTTT.

This clonotype has a count of ten or more. This sequence joins TRBV7-8 and TRBJ2-3, with a possible D match to TRBD1 (5 bases). The CDR3 is made up of 15 amino acids. Germline loops: CDR1 SGHVS, CDR2 FQNEAQ. Between the trimmed V and J ends, which lost 6 bases and 3 bases, there was a span of 16 bases. This CDR3 reads CASSPGPLRTDTQYF. DNA for the CDR3: TGTGCCAGCAGTCCAGGGCCCCTGAGGACAGATACGCAGTATTTT.

V is TRBV2 and J is TRBJ2-2, with 9 nucleotides matching TRBD1. Germline V gene lookup returns CDR1 SNHLY and CDR2 FYNNEI. CDR3 length equals 16 residues. V lost 5 bases to trimming and J lost 4 bases; unmatched junction nucleotides: 8. The CDR3 region has the DNA TGTGCCAGCAGTTTACAGGGGGCTGTTGGCACCGGGGAGCTGTTTTTT. Its protein is CASSLQGAVGTGELFF.

V usage is TRBV27 and J usage is TRBJ1-2; 10 positions agree with TRBD1. V lost 6 bases and J lost 5; bases outside the gene matches: 6. Germline V lookup: CDR1 MNHEY, CDR2 SMNVEV (reference sequence). The CDR3 spans 14 residues. Here the CDR3 reads CASRLTGGAYGYTF. The CDR3 DNA reads as TGTGCCAGCAGACTGACAGGGGGCGCTTATGGCTACACCTTC.